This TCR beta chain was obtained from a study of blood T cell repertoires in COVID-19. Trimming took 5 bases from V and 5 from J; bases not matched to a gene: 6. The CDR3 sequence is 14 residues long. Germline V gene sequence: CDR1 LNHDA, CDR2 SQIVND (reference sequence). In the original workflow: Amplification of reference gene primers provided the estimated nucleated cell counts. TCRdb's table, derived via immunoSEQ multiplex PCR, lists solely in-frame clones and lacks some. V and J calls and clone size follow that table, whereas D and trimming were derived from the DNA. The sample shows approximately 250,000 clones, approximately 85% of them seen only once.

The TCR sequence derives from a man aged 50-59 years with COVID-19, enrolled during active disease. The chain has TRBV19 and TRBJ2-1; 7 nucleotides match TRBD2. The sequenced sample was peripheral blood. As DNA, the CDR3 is TGTGCCAGTAGTCTCACAGCGGGGAACAATGAGCAGTTCTTC. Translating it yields CASSLTAGNNEQFF.